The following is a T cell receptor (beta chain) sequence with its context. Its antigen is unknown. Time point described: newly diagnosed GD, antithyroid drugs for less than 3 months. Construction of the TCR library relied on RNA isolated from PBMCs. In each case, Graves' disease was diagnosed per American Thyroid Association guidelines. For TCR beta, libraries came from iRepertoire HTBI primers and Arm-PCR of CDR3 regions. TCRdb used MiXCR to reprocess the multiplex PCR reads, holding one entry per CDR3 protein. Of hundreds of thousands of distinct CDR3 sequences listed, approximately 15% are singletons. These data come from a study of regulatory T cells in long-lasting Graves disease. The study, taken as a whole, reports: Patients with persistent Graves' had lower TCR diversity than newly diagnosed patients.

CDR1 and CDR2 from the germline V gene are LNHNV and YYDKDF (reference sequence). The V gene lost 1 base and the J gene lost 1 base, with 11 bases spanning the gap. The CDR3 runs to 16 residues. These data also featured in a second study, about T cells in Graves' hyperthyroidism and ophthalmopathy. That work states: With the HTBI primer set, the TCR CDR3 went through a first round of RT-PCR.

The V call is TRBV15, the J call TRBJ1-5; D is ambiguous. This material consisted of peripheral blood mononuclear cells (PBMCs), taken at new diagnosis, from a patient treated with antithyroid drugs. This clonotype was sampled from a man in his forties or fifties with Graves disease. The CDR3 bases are TGTGCCACCAGCAGAGGTGGGATTTCCAGCAATCAGCCCCAGCATTTT. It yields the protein CATSRGGISSNQPQHF.